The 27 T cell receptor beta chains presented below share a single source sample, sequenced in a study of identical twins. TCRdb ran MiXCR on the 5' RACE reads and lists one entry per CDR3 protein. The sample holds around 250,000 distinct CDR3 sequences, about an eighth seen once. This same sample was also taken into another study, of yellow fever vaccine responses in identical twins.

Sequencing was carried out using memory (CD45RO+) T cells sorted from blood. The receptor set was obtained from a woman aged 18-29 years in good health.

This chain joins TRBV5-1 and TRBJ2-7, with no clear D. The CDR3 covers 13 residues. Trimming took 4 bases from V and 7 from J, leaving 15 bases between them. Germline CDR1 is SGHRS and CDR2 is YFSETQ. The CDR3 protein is CASSAGPLGEQYF. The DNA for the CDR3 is TGCGCCAGCAGCGCTGGGCCGTTAGGAGAGCAGTACTTC.

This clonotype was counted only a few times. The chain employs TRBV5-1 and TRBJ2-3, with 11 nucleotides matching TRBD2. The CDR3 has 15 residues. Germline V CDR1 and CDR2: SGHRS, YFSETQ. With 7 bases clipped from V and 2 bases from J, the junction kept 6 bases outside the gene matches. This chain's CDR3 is CASQTSGETTDTQYF. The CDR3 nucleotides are TGCGCCAGCCAGACTAGCGGGGAGACCACAGATACGCAGTATTTT.

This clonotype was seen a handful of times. CDR3 protein: CASSTPIVRAQFF. CDR3 coding DNA: TGTGCCAGCAGTACCCCAATCGTTCGAGCGCAGTTCTTC. The J gene is TRBJ2-1, the V gene TRBV6-1, with D uncertain. The CDR3 loop spans 13 amino acids. Deletions cut 5 bases from V and 12 bases from J, with 17 bases between. Germline-derived CDR1 and CDR2 are MNHNS and SASEGT.

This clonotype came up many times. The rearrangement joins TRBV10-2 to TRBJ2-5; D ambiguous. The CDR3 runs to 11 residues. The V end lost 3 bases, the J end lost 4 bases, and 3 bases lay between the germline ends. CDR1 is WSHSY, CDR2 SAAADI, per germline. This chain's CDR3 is CASSDGETQYF. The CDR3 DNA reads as TGCGCCAGCAGTGACGGAGAGACCCAGTACTTC.

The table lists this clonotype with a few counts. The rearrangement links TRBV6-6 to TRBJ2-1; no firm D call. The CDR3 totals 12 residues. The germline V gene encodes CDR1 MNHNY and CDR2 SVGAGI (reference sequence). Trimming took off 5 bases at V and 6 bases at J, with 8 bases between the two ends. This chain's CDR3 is CASSQASNEQFF. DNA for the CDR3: TGTGCCAGCAGTCAGGCCTCCAATGAGCAGTTCTTC.

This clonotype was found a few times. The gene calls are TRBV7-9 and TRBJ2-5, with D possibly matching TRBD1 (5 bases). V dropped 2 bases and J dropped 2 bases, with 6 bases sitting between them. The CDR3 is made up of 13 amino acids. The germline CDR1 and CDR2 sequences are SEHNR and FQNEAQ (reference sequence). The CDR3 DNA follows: TGTGCCAGCAGCTTAAAGGGGCAAGAGACCCAGTACTTC. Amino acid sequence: CASSLKGQETQYF.

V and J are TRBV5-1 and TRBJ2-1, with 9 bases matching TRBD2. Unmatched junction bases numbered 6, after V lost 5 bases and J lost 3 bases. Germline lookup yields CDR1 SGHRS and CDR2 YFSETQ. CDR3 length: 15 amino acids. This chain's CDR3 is CASRDSGGHYNEQFF. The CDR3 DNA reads TGCGCCAGCAGGGATAGCGGGGGCCACTACAATGAGCAGTTCTTC.

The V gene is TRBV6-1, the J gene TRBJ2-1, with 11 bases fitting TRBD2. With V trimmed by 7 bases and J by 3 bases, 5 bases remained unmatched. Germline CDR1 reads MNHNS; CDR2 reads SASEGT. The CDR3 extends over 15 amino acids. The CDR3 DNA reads TGTGCCAGCATCAAGGGGACTAGCGGCTACAATGAGCAGTTCTTC. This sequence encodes CASIKGTSGYNEQFF.

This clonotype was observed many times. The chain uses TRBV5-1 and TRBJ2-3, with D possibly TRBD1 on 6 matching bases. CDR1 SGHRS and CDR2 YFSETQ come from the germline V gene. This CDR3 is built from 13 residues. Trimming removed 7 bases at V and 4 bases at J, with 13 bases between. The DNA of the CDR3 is TGCGCCAGCTCGGGTGGGGGCCCAGATACGCAGTATTTT. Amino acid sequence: CASSGGGPDTQYF.

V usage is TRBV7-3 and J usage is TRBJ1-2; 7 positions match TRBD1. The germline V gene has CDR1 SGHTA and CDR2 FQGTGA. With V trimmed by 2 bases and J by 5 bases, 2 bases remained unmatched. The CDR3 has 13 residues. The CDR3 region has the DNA TGTGCCAGCAGCTTAGGGGGACAGTATGGCTACACCTTC. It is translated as CASSLGGQYGYTF.

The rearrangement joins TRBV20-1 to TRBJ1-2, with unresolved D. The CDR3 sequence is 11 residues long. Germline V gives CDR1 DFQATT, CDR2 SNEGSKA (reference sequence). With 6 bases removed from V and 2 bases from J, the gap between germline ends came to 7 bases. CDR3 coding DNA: TGCAGTGCCCTGGACAACTATGGCTACACCTTC. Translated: CSALDNYGYTF.

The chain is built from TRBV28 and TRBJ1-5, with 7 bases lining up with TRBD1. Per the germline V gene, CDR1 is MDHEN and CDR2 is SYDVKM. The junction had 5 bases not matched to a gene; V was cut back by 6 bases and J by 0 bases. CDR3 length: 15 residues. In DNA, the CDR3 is TGTGCCAGCAGCTTTACAGGGGTTAGCAATCAGCCCCAGCATTTT. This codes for CASSFTGVSNQPQHF. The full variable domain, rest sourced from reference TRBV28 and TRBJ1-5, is DVKVTQSSRYLVKRTGEKVFLECVQDMDHENMFWYRQDPGLGLRLIYFSYDVKMKEKGDIPEGYSVSREKKERFSLILESASTNQTSMYLCASSFTGVSNQPQHFGDGTRLSIL.

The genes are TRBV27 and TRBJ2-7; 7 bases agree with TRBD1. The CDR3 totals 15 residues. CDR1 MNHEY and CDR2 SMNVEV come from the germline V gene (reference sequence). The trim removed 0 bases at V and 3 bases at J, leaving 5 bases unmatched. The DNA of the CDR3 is TGTGCCAGCAGTTTATCAGGGGGCTACTACTACGAGCAGTACTTC. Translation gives CASSLSGGYYYEQYF.

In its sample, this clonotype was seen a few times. The CDR3 spells CASSRYRTTTDTQYF. The CDR3 DNA reads TGTGCCAGCAGCCGCTACCGGACAACCACAGATACGCAGTATTTT. The chain employs TRBV7-2 and TRBJ2-3; possibly TRBD1 for D (5 bases). V gave up 5 bases and J gave up 2 bases, with 14 bases separating them. CDR1 and CDR2 from the germline V gene are SGHTA and FQGNSA. CDR3 length: 15 residues.

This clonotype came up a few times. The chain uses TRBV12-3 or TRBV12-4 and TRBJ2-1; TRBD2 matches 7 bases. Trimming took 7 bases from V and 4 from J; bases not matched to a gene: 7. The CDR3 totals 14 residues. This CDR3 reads CASTPSGEYNEQFF. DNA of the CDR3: TGTGCCAGCACCCCCAGCGGGGAATACAATGAGCAGTTCTTC.

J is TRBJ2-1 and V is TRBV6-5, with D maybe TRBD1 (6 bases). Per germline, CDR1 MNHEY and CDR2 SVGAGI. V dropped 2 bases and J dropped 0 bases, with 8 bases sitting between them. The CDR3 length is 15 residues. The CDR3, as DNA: TGTGCCAGCAGTTACGACAGGAGCTCCTACAATGAGCAGTTCTTC. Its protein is CASSYDRSSYNEQFF.

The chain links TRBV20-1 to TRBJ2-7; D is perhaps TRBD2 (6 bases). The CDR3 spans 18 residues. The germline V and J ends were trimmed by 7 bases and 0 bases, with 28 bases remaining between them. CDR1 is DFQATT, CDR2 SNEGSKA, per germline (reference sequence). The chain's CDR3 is CSVTTSGRGLRSSYEQYF. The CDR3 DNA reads TGCAGTGTTACCACCAGCGGTAGGGGACTCAGGAGCTCCTACGAGCAGTACTTC.

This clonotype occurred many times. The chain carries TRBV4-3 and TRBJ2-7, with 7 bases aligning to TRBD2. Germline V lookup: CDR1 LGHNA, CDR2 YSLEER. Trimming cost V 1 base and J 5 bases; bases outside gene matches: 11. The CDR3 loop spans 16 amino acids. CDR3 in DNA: TGCGCCAGCAGCCAAGCTGGGACTACCTTTCACGACGAGCAGTACTTC. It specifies CASSQAGTTFHDEQYF.

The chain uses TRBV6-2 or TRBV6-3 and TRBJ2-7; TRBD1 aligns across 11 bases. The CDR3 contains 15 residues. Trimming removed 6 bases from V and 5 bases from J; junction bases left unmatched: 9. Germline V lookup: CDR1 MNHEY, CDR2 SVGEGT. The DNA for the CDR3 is TGTGCCAGCAGCGACGGGACAGGGGGGTCGGACGAGCAGTACTTC. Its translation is CASSDGTGGSDEQYF.

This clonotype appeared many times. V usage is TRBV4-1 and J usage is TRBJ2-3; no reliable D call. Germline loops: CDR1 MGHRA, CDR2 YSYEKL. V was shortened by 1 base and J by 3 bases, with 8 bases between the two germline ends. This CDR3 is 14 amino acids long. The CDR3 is CASSQAPVTDTQYF. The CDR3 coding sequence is TGCGCCAGCAGCCAAGCCCCGGTAACAGATACGCAGTATTTT.

For the CDR3, the DNA is TGTGCCAGCAGCTTAGCCCTCGGGGGATCCTACGAGCAGTACTTC. As protein: CASSLALGGSYEQYF. This chain uses TRBV7-2 with TRBJ2-7, with D tentatively TRBD2 (6 bases). The germline V gene encodes CDR1 SGHTA and CDR2 FQGNSA. The CDR3 runs to 15 residues. Between the trimmed V and J ends, which lost 0 bases and 1 base, there was a span of 10 bases.

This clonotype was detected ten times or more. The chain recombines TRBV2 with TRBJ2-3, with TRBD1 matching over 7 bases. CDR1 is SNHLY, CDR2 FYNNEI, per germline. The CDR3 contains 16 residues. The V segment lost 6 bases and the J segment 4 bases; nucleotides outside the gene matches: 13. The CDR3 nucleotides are TGTGCCAGCAGAGGCCCAGGGGGAATCATATCAGATACGCAGTATTTT. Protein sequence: CASRGPGGIISDTQYF.

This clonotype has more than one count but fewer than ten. The CDR3 reads CASQGAYNEQFF. The CDR3 DNA reads TGCGCCAGCCAGGGGGCTTACAATGAGCAGTTCTTC. The chain couples TRBV5-1 to TRBJ2-1; 8 nucleotides align to TRBD1. This CDR3 is built from 12 residues. V was clipped by 7 bases and J by 4 bases; unmatched bases: 1. The germline V gene has CDR1 SGHRS and CDR2 YFSETQ.

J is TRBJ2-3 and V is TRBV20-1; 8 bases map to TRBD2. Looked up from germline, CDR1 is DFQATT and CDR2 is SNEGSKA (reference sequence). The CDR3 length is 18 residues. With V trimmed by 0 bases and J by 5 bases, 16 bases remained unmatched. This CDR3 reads CSARDPSGRLPRGDTQYF. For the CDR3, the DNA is TGCAGTGCTAGAGATCCCAGCGGGAGACTACCTAGGGGAGATACGCAGTATTTT.

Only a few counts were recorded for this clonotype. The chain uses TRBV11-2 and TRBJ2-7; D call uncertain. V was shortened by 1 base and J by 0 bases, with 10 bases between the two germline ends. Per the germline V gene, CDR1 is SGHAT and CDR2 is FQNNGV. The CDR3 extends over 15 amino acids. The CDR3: CASSLGSVASYEQYF. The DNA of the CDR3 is TGTGCCAGCAGCTTAGGTTCGGTGGCCTCCTACGAGCAGTACTTC.

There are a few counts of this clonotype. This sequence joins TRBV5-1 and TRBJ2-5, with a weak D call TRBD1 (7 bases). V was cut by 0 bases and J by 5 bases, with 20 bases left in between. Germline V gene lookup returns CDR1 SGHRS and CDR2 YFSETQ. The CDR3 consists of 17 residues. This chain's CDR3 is CASSLALWVQGGETQYF. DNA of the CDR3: TGCGCCAGCAGCTTGGCACTTTGGGTGCAGGGGGGCGAGACCCAGTACTTC.

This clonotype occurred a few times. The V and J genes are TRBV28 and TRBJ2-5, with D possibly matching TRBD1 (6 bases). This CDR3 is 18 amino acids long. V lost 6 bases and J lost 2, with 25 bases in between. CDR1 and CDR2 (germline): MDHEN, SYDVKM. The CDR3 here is CASREQGHRLAFQETQYF. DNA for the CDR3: TGTGCCAGCAGGGAACAGGGTCACAGGTTGGCCTTTCAAGAGACCCAGTACTTC.